This T cell receptor (beta chain) was obtained from a study of T cells after posttransplantation cyclophosphamide. Treatment was busulfan-fludarabine conditioning, a marrow graft, and cyclophosphamide on days +3 and +4. V was shortened by 2 bases and J by 6 bases, with 17 bases between the two germline ends. Germline values: CDR1 SQVTM, CDR2 ANQGSEA. This CDR3 region has 14 residues. Sequenced by immunoSEQ multiplex PCR; TCRdb stores in-frame clones only, minus some. This sample has about 19,000 clones, with over 70% found just once. Study-wide points: Tissue-infiltrating T cells from skin or gut overlapped little with blood T cells. Later blood repertoires were often dominated by clones from the donor CD8+ memory compartment. After PTCy, TRB diversity resembled that of CNI/methotrexate controls.

Comment on this clone: Its antigen is currently unknown.

V and J are TRBV29-1 and TRBJ2-7; D possibly corresponds to TRBD2 (6 bases). Sample: PBMCs, taken after an allogeneic stem cell transplant with post-transplant cyclophosphamide. This TCR was recovered from a young adult male patient who received an allogeneic stem cell transplant from a related donor, was CMV-positive, and had acute GVHD only. Some T cells may be transferred from the graft donor. Here the CDR3 DNA reads TGCAGCGTTGAAATGGGTCCAGGGACTGTCGAGCAGTACTTC. It specifies CSVEMGPGTVEQYF.